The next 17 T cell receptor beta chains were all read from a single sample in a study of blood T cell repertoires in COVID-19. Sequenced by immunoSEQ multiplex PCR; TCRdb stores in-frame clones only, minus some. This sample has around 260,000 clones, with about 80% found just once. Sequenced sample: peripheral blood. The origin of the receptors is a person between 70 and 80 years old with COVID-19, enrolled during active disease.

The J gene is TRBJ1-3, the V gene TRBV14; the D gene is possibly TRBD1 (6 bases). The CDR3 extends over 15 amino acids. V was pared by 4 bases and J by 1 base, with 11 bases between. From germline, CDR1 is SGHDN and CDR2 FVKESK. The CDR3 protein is CASSPSTGSGNTIYF. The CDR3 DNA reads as TGTGCCAGCAGCCCCTCCACAGGGTCTGGAAACACCATATATTTT.

DNA for the CDR3: TGTGCCAGCAGTTACACCATCCCCGGGACAGGAGGTGAAAAACTGTTTTTT. Translated, it gives CASSYTIPGTGGEKLFF. J is TRBJ1-4 and V is TRBV6-2 or TRBV6-3, with 8 bases identical to TRBD1. This CDR3 is built from 17 residues. Germline CDR1 reads MNHEY; CDR2 reads SVGEGT. Germline trimming cut 2 bases from V and 7 bases from J; bases unmatched to any gene: 12.

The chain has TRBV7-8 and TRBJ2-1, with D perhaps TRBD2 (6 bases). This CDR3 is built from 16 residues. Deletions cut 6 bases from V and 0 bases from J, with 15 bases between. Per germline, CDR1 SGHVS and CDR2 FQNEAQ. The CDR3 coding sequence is TGTGCCAGCAGTCCCAGAGCGGGTTACTCCTACAATGAGCAGTTCTTC. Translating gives CASSPRAGYSYNEQFF.

The CDR3 DNA reads as TGTGCCAGCAGCGAGAGGCCGAACACCGGGGAGCTGTTTTTT. This codes for CASSERPNTGELFF. The chain recombines TRBV14 with TRBJ2-2; D remains unclear. Germline V gene sequence: CDR1 SGHDN, CDR2 FVKESK. This CDR3 is 14 amino acids long. Trimming stripped 5 bases from V and 0 bases from J, with 7 bases between. Full variable domain (outside the CDR3, taken from reference TRBV14 and TRBJ2-2): EAGVTQFPSHSVIEKGQTVTLRCDPISGHDNLYWYRRVMGKEIKFLLHFVKESKQDESGMPNNRFLAERTGGTYSTLKVQPAELEDSGVYFCASSERPNTGELFFGEGSRLTVL.

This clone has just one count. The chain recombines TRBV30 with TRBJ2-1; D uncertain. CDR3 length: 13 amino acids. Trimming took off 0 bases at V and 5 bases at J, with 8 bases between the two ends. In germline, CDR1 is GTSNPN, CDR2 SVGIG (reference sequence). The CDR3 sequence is CAWSVNLDNEQFF. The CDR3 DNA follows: TGTGCCTGGAGTGTAAACCTAGACAATGAGCAGTTCTTC. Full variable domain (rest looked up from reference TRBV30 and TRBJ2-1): SQTIHQWPATLVQPVGSPLSLECTVEGTSNPNLYWYRQAAGRGLQLLFYSVGIGQISSEVPQNLSASRPQDRQFILSSKKLLLSDSGFYLCAWSVNLDNEQFFGPGTRLTVL.

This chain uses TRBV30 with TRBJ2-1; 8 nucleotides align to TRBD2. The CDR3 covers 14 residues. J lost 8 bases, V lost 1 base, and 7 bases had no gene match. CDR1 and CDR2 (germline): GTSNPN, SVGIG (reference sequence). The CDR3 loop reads CAWSAGGAGDEQFF. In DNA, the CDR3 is TGTGCCTGGAGTGCCGGGGGGGCAGGGGATGAGCAGTTCTTC.

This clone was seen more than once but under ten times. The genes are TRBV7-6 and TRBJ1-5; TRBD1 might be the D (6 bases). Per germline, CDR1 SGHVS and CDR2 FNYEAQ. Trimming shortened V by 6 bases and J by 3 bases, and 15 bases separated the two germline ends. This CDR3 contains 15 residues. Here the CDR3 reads CASRLGQNSNQPQHF. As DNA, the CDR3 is TGTGCCAGCAGACTCGGACAGAATTCCAATCAGCCCCAGCATTTT.

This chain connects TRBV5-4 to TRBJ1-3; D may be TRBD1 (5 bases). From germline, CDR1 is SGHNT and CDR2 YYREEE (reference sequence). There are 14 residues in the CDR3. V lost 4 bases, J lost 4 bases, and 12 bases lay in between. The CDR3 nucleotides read TGTGCCAGCAGCCAGGGCGGGGCCGGAAACACCATATATTTT. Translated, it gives CASSQGGAGNTIYF.

The CDR3 nucleotides read TGTGCCAGCAGTTCACCGGGACTAGCGGGGGAGACCCAGTACTTC. It is translated as CASSSPGLAGETQYF. V and J are TRBV27 and TRBJ2-5, with TRBD2 matching 13 bases. The ends lost 4 bases at V and 5 bases at J; junction bases unmatched: 4. The CDR3 length is 15 residues. Looked up from germline, CDR1 is MNHEY and CDR2 is SMNVEV (reference sequence).

CDR3 sequence: CASSLRAYEQYF. The CDR3 DNA reads as TGTGCCAGCAGCTTGCGGGCCTACGAGCAGTACTTC. J is TRBJ2-7 and V is TRBV7-6; weak D call: TRBD2 (5 bases). This CDR3 spans 12 amino acids. With 3 bases removed from V and 2 bases from J, the gap between germline ends came to 5 bases. Germline V gives CDR1 SGHVS, CDR2 FNYEAQ.

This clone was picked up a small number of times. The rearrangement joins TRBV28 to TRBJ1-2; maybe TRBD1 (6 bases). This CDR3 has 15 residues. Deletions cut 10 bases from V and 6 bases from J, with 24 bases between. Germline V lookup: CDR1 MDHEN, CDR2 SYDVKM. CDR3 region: CATDRGPGTKNGYTF. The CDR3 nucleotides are TGTGCCACCGACAGAGGACCCGGGACAAAGAATGGCTACACCTTC.

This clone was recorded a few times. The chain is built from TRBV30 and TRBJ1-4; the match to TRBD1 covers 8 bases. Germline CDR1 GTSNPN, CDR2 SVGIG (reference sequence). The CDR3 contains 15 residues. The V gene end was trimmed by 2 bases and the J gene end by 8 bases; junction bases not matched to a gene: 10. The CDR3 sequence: CAWSPRDRRLEKLFF. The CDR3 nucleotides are TGTGCCTGGAGTCCCCGGGACAGGCGATTGGAAAAACTGTTTTTT.

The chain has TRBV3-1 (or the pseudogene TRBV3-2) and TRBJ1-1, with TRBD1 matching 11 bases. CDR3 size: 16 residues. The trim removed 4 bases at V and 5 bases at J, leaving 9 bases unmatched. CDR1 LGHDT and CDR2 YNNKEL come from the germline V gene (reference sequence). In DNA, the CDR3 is TGTGCCAGCAGCCGCGTAGGGACAGGGGGGTTTACTGAAGCTTTCTTT. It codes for CASSRVGTGGFTEAFF.

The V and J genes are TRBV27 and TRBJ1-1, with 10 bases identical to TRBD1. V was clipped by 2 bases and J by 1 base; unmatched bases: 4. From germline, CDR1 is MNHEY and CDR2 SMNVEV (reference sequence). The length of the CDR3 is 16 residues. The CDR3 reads CASSLLTGGGNTEAFF. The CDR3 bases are TGTGCCAGCAGTTTACTGACAGGGGGCGGGAACACTGAAGCTTTCTTT.

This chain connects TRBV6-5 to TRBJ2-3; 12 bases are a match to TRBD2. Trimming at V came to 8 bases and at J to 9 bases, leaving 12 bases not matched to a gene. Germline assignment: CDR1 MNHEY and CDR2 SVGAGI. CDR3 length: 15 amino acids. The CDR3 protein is CASGSSGLAGRTQYF. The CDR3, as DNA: TGTGCCAGCGGATCTTCGGGACTAGCGGGCCGCACGCAGTATTTT.

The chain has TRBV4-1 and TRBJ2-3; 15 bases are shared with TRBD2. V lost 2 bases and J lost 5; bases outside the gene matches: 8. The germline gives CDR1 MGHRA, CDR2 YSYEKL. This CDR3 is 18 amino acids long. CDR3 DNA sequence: TGCGCCAGCAGCCAAACCGGGACTAGCGGGGGGTGGGGAGATACGCAGTATTTT. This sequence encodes CASSQTGTSGGWGDTQYF.

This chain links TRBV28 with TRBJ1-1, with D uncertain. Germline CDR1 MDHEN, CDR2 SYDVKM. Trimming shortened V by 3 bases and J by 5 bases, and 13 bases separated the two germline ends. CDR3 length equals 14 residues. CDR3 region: CASSFFAGLTEAFF. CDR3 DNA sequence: TGTGCCAGCAGTTTTTTTGCAGGTTTGACTGAAGCTTTCTTT.